Listed here are 8 T cell receptor beta chains from one sample, sequenced in a study of Ad26.COV2.S vaccination and SARS-CoV-2 variants. Treatment of the sample: 15 to 20 received Ad26.COV2.S at low or high dose, single or two shots; a few received placebo; per-sample allocation not given. It was on day 63 after the first vaccine or placebo injection that samples were taken. Clones were sequenced by immunoSEQ multiplex PCR, and TCRdb holds only the in-frame ones, with some missing. The sample holds about 480,000 clones, 70% to 90% seen once. The sample in question was peripheral blood, obtained in a trial of Ad26.COV2.S vaccine versus placebo. The receptors shown here come from a person aged 18 to 59 who received the Ad26.COV2.S COVID-19 vaccine or a placebo.

The chain has TRBV5-4 and TRBJ1-2; 7 positions match TRBD1. Germline CDR1 is SGHNT and CDR2 is YYREEE (reference sequence). The CDR3 has 13 amino acids. Germline trimming cut 3 bases from V and 8 bases from J; bases unmatched to any gene: 7. The CDR3 reads CASSSTGVWGYTF. CDR3 DNA: TGTGCCAGCAGCTCAACAGGGGTTTGGGGCTACACCTTC.

The J gene is TRBJ1-2, the V gene TRBV7-9, with TRBD1 as a possible D gene (5 bases). CDR3 length equals 14 residues. Trimming pared 10 bases from V and 5 bases from J, leaving 20 bases between. Germline CDR1 is SEHNR and CDR2 is FQNEAQ (reference sequence). In DNA form, the CDR3 reads TGTGCCATCACGCCAGGGCCGCTCTATTATGGCTACACCTTC. This translates into CAITPGPLYYGYTF. Complete variable domain (other parts from reference TRBV7-9 and TRBJ1-2): DTGVSQNPRHKITKRGQNVTFRCDPISEHNRLYWYRQTLGQGPEFLTYFQNEAQLEKSRLLSDRFSAERPKGSFSTLEIQRTEQGDSAMYLCAITPGPLYYGYTFGSGTRLTVV.

This chain uses TRBV6-5 with TRBJ2-7; no clear D gene. The length of the CDR3 is 11 residues. Trimming pared 6 bases from V and 3 bases from J, leaving 6 bases between. Germline V gene lookup returns CDR1 MNHEY and CDR2 SVGAGI. The CDR3 sequence: CASRGHYEQYF. The DNA of the CDR3 is TGTGCCAGCAGAGGCCACTACGAGCAGTACTTC.

The chain links TRBV10-3 to TRBJ2-7; 10 bases map to TRBD2. The CDR3 has 14 amino acids. With 4 bases clipped from V and 2 bases from J, the junction kept 2 bases outside the gene matches. Germline V CDR1 and CDR2: ENHRY, SYGVKD. CDR3 sequence reads: CAISGLAGAYEQYF. For the CDR3, the DNA is TGTGCCATCAGTGGACTAGCGGGTGCCTACGAGCAGTACTTC.

The CDR3 here is CASSQAGQGHGYTF. CDR3 nucleotide sequence: TGTGCCAGCAGCCAGGCGGGACAGGGACATGGCTACACCTTC. The chain carries TRBV3-1 (or the pseudogene TRBV3-2) and TRBJ1-2; TRBD1 matches at 9 bases. Germline CDR1 reads LGHDT; CDR2 reads YNNKEL (reference sequence). With 3 bases clipped from V and 6 bases from J, the junction kept 5 bases outside the gene matches. The CDR3 is 14 amino acids.

V usage is TRBV7-2 and J usage is TRBJ2-1; D is perhaps TRBD2 (6 bases). The CDR3 is 11 amino acids. CDR1 is SGHTA and CDR2 is FQGNSA in the germline V gene. The V end lost 6 bases, the J end lost 11 bases, and 11 bases lay between the germline ends. This CDR3 is CASRTGSQQFF. As DNA, the CDR3 is TGTGCCAGCAGAACCGGGAGCCAGCAGTTCTTC. The entire variable domain, with the rest obtained from reference TRBV7-2 and TRBJ2-1, is as follows: GAGVSQSPSNKVTEKGKDVELRCDPISGHTALYWYRQSLGQGLEFLIYFQGNSAPDKSGLPSDRFSAERTGGSVSTLTIQRTQQEDSAVYLCASRTGSQQFFGPGTRLTVL.

The J gene is TRBJ1-2, the V gene TRBV6-5, with TRBD1 matching 7 bases. V trimming: 6 bases; J trimming: 5 bases; junction bases outside the gene matches: 6. This CDR3 is built from 13 residues. Germline loops: CDR1 MNHEY, CDR2 SVGAGI. CDR3 in amino acids: CASREQGGYGYTF. The CDR3 DNA follows: TGTGCCAGCAGGGAGCAGGGGGGGTATGGCTACACCTTC.

V is TRBV28 and J is TRBJ1-1; a possible D gene is TRBD1 (5 bases). Trimming took off 2 bases at V and 10 bases at J, with 20 bases between the two ends. The CDR3 spans 15 residues. Per the germline V gene, CDR1 is MDHEN and CDR2 is SYDVKM. The CDR3 is CASSLEGGVGQRAFF. The CDR3, as DNA: TGTGCCAGCAGTTTAGAAGGCGGTGTGGGGCAGAGAGCTTTCTTT.